This T cell receptor (beta chain) was profiled in a study of response to subunit inactivated influenza vaccine. Study-wide findings and caveats: Authors suggested that a seasonal influenza vaccination recruits few new T cells each time.

TCRdb redid the calling of the RT-PCR reads with MiXCR, one entry per CDR3 protein. The sample has about 500,000 distinct CDR3 sequences, more than 15% seen once. As regards this clonotype: Its antigen remains unknown.

V gave up 7 bases and J gave up 4 bases; unmatched junction bases: 6. CDR1 and CDR2 from the germline V gene are SGHVS and FNYEAQ. The CDR3 has 14 amino acids. The specimen was CD4+ T cells sorted from PBMCs, collected less than 30 months after vaccination. V usage is TRBV7-6 and J usage is TRBJ2-2; 7 bases align to TRBD2. This receptor was identified in a man between 50 and 70 years old who received an inactivated influenza vaccine. CDR3 sequence reads: CASKGTIGTGELFF. In DNA, the CDR3 is TGTGCCAGCAAGGGGACTATCGGCACCGGGGAGCTGTTTTTT.